The next 31 T cell receptor beta chains were all read from a single sample in a study of blood T cell repertoires in COVID-19. Assay used: immunoSEQ multiplex PCR; TCRdb lists only in-frame clones, some missing. The sample carries roughly 260,000 clones, around nine tenths recorded once. The source material was peripheral blood. The receptors were gathered from a man between 35 and 55 years old who had recovered from COVID-19.

The rearrangement links TRBV29-1 to TRBJ2-3; TRBD1 matches at 8 bases. This CDR3 is built from 16 residues. Germline CDR1 SQVTM, CDR2 ANQGSEA. The trim removed 5 bases at V and 1 base at J, leaving 11 bases unmatched. The CDR3 region has the DNA TGCAGCGTTACATCCCTGACGGGACAGGGCACAGATACGCAGTATTTT. It translates to CSVTSLTGQGTDTQYF.

This clone has ten or more counts. J is TRBJ1-5 and V is TRBV20-1; D possibly corresponds to TRBD1 (5 bases). V lost 3 bases and J 3 bases, leaving 18 bases between the germline ends. This CDR3 has 16 residues. CDR1 and CDR2 from the germline V gene are DFQATT and SNEGSKA (reference sequence). The CDR3 protein is CSASDVVGHLNQPQHF. As DNA, the CDR3 is TGCAGTGCTAGTGATGTGGTAGGACACCTCAATCAGCCCCAGCATTTT.

The rearrangement joins TRBV20-1 to TRBJ2-7; D not certain. Germline CDR1 reads DFQATT; CDR2 reads SNEGSKA (reference sequence). The CDR3 has 11 amino acids. The germline V and J ends were trimmed by 1 base and 6 bases, with 7 bases remaining between them. The CDR3 nucleotides are TGCAGTGCTAGAGGTCCCCTCGAGCAGTACTTC. Translated, it gives CSARGPLEQYF.

The CDR3 here is CASKREGRSEQFF. Here the CDR3 DNA reads TGTGCCAGCAAGCGGGAGGGCCGTAGTGAGCAGTTCTTC. This chain uses TRBV5-6 with TRBJ2-1, with 10 bases matching TRBD2. Per germline, CDR1 SGHDT and CDR2 YYEEEE. V gave up 6 bases and J gave up 9 bases; unmatched junction bases: 6. This CDR3 comprises 13 residues. Supplemented by reference TRBV5-6 and TRBJ2-1, the full variable domain reads DAGVTQSPTHLIKTRGQQVTLRCSPKSGHDTVSWYQQALGQGPQFIFQYYEEEERQRGNFPDRFSGHQFPNYSSELNVNALLLGDSALYLCASKREGRSEQFFGPGTRLTVL.

The chain couples TRBV21-1 to TRBJ2-3; TRBD2 was called by the table and not checked on the DNA. TRBV21-1 is shown as a pseudogene. This CDR3 spans 15 amino acids. Written as DNA, the CDR3 is TGTGCCAGCAGCAAAGGTGGTAGCGGGAGGGATACGCAGTATTTT. Translated, it gives CASSKGGSGRDTQYF.

Ten or more counts support this clone. The V and J genes are TRBV5-6 and TRBJ2-7; 14 bases are a match to TRBD2. Germline V gene sequence: CDR1 SGHDT, CDR2 YYEEEE. Losses at the gene ends were 4 bases for V and 2 bases for J; bases not matched to a gene: 11. CDR3 length equals 18 residues. The CDR3 reads CASSSAGTSGGSPYEQYF. As DNA, the CDR3 is TGTGCCAGCAGCAGCGCCGGGACTAGCGGGGGTTCCCCCTACGAGCAGTACTTC. The complete variable domain, with remaining parts taken from reference TRBV5-6 and TRBJ2-7, reads DAGVTQSPTHLIKTRGQQVTLRCSPKSGHDTVSWYQQALGQGPQFIFQYYEEEERQRGNFPDRFSGHQFPNYSSELNVNALLLGDSALYLCASSSAGTSGGSPYEQYFGPGTRLTVT.

The table lists this clone with a count of one. The chain has TRBV3-1 (or the pseudogene TRBV3-2) and TRBJ2-7; D is uncertain. Germline CDR1 LGHDT, CDR2 YNNKEL (reference sequence). This CDR3 comprises 14 residues. The V end was cut by 2 bases, the J end by 0 bases, with 8 bases between. The CDR3 region is CASSQLRFSYEQYF. The DNA for the CDR3 is TGTGCCAGCAGCCAACTCAGGTTCTCCTACGAGCAGTACTTC.

The rearrangement joins TRBV2 to TRBJ2-1, with D tentatively TRBD1 (8 bases). The CDR3 sequence is 15 residues long. The germline CDR1 and CDR2 sequences are SNHLY and FYNNEI. V lost 6 bases and J lost 4, with 16 bases in between. CDR3 in DNA: TGTGCCAGCAGAGGACAGGGAGGGGGGTACAATGAGCAGTTCTTC. It yields the protein CASRGQGGGYNEQFF.

The chain is built from TRBV19 and TRBJ1-5; no clear D gene. The germline V gene has CDR1 LNHDA and CDR2 SQIVND (reference sequence). The V end lost 2 bases, the J end lost 1 base, and 12 bases lay between the germline ends. This CDR3 has 16 residues. As DNA, the CDR3 is TGTGCCAGTAGTATAAACAGTAGATTAAGCAATCAGCCCCAGCATTTT. Residues: CASSINSRLSNQPQHF.

The DNA for the CDR3 is TGTGCCAGCAACAGACAGGGGAGCACTGAAGCTTTCTTT. Amino acids: CASNRQGSTEAFF. The chain has TRBV6-5 and TRBJ1-1, with TRBD1 matching 8 bases. V dropped 7 bases and J dropped 4; count of bases not matched to a gene: 5. Germline CDR1 is MNHEY and CDR2 is SVGAGI. The CDR3 is 13 amino acids.

This sequence joins TRBV7-9 and TRBJ2-5; possible D gene TRBD2, 6 bases. The CDR3 covers 15 residues. V lost 1 base, J lost 2 bases, and 11 bases lay in between. CDR1 and CDR2 (germline): SEHNR, FQNEAQ (reference sequence). The CDR3 nucleotides read TGTGCCAGCAGCTTAGTTGGACGGGGGCAAGAGACCCAGTACTTC. Its translation is CASSLVGRGQETQYF.

This clone was detected only a few times. The chain recombines TRBV4-1 with TRBJ1-1; D may be TRBD1 (6 bases). The ends were cut back, 2 bases at V and 6 bases at J, with 13 bases in the middle. CDR3 length equals 14 residues. CDR1 and CDR2 (germline): MGHRA, YSYEKL. The CDR3 sequence is CASSQRGEGAEAFF. As DNA, the CDR3 is TGCGCCAGCAGCCAACGGGGGGAGGGGGCTGAAGCTTTCTTT.

V is TRBV3-1 (or the pseudogene TRBV3-2) and J is TRBJ2-7, with 9 bases aligning to TRBD2. V lost 4 bases and J lost 3; bases outside the gene matches: 13. The CDR3 totals 17 residues. Germline CDR1 LGHDT, CDR2 YNNKEL (reference sequence). CDR3 loop: CASSPTLAAGGIYEQYF. As DNA, the CDR3 is TGTGCCAGCAGCCCAACCCTGGCAGCGGGGGGAATCTACGAGCAGTACTTC.

The V gene is TRBV2, the J gene TRBJ1-2, with D possibly matching TRBD1 (6 bases). The CDR3 has 11 residues. Germline-derived CDR1 and CDR2 are SNHLY and FYNNEI. Trimming took 9 bases from V and 3 from J, leaving 8 bases between them. The CDR3: CARGHYYGYTF. CDR3 nucleotides: TGTGCCAGGGGACACTACTATGGCTACACCTTC.

The chain couples TRBV5-6 to TRBJ1-5; 11 bases match TRBD1. Germline V gives CDR1 SGHDT, CDR2 YYEEEE. V was clipped by 3 bases and J by 7 bases; unmatched bases: 12. There are 17 residues in the CDR3. CDR3: CASSSTGTGGLWQPQHF. The CDR3 DNA reads as TGTGCCAGCAGCTCCACCGGGACAGGGGGTCTCTGGCAGCCCCAGCATTTT.

Points on this clone: This CDR3 is also generated by other DNA sequences in the sample. The rearrangement uses TRBV12-3 or TRBV12-4 and TRBJ2-3; no clear D. With 6 bases removed from V and 5 bases from J, the gap between germline ends came to 12 bases. CDR3 length equals 13 residues. The CDR3 here is CASRKLLRDTQYF. In DNA form, the CDR3 reads TGTGCCAGCAGGAAACTTTTAAGAGATACGCAGTATTTT.

This clone came up once. CDR3: CASSLGQTNTGELFF. The CDR3 nucleotides are TGCGCCAGCAGCCTGGGACAGACGAACACCGGGGAGCTGTTTTTT. J is TRBJ2-2 and V is TRBV5-1; 7 positions match TRBD1. This CDR3 is built from 15 residues. Germline loops: CDR1 SGHRS, CDR2 YFSETQ. V shed 4 bases and J 0 bases; nucleotides not matched to a gene: 3.

The chain recombines TRBV7-3 with TRBJ2-1, with 7 bases identical to TRBD1. Germline lookup yields CDR1 SGHTA and CDR2 FQGTGA. Trimming removed 5 bases from V and 8 bases from J; junction bases left unmatched: 6. The CDR3 has 13 residues. The CDR3 sequence: CASSVRGQYEQFF. The DNA of the CDR3 is TGTGCCAGCAGCGTGAGGGGGCAGTATGAGCAGTTCTTC.

The J gene is TRBJ2-7, the V gene TRBV7-2; TRBD2 agrees at 7 bases. With 5 bases clipped from V and 6 bases from J, the junction kept 4 bases outside the gene matches. Germline assignment: CDR1 SGHTA and CDR2 FQGNSA. The CDR3 has 12 amino acids. CDR3 loop: CASSTTSTEQYF. The CDR3 DNA reads as TGTGCCAGCAGCACGACTAGCACCGAGCAGTACTTC.

Concerning this clone: Germline is not matched at one junction end, which may reflect a read error. The chain carries TRBV7-2 and TRBJ2-3; 11 bases map to TRBD2. The germline V gene has CDR1 SGHTA and CDR2 FQGNSA. CDR3 length: 18 residues. The CDR3 is CASRLDSGGALGTDTQYF. The CDR3 region has the DNA TGTGCCAGCAGATTAGATAGCGGGGGGGCTCTAGGCACAGATACGCAGTATTTT.

This clone has more than one count but fewer than ten. The gene calls are TRBV5-1 and TRBJ1-1, with no clear D. Germline V gene lookup returns CDR1 SGHRS and CDR2 YFSETQ. This CDR3 spans 13 amino acids. V gave up 3 bases and J gave up 3 bases, with 9 bases separating them. CDR3 DNA sequence: TGCGCCAGCAGCTGGGAGCTGGACACTGAAGCTTTCTTT. This encodes CASSWELDTEAFF.

The chain recombines TRBV27 with TRBJ1-5, with unresolved D. CDR1 MNHEY and CDR2 SMNVEV come from the germline V gene (reference sequence). CDR3 length equals 14 residues. The ends were cut back, 6 bases at V and 0 bases at J, with 9 bases in the middle. Here the CDR3 DNA reads TGTGCCAGCAGGAGTTCTTCTAGCAATCAGCCCCAGCATTTT. Its protein product is CASRSSSSNQPQHF.

This chain connects TRBV7-2 to TRBJ1-6, with D perhaps matching TRBD1 (5 bases). The CDR3 totals 14 residues. Per the germline V gene, CDR1 is SGHTA and CDR2 is FQGNSA. Trimming left V 1 base short and J 8 bases short, with 9 bases between. The CDR3: CASSLGQHYSPLHF. CDR3 in DNA: TGTGCCAGCAGCTTAGGACAGCACTATTCACCCCTCCACTTT.

This chain uses TRBV6-6 with TRBJ1-2; weak D call: TRBD1 (5 bases). Germline V gives CDR1 MNHNY, CDR2 SVGAGI (reference sequence). The CDR3 totals 13 residues. Trimming left V 6 bases short and J 4 bases short, with 12 bases between. The CDR3 loop reads CASRTAELYGYTF. The CDR3 nucleotides are TGTGCCAGCAGGACAGCTGAACTCTATGGCTACACCTTC.

This chain links TRBV10-3 with TRBJ2-1; 10 bases match TRBD2. V was clipped by 4 bases and J by 3 bases; unmatched bases: 6. Per the germline V gene, CDR1 is ENHRY and CDR2 is SYGVKD. This CDR3 is built from 16 residues. The CDR3 nucleotides read TGTGCCATCAGTGGACCACTAGCGGGGAGCTACAATGAGCAGTTCTTC. It codes for CAISGPLAGSYNEQFF.

This chain links TRBV15 with TRBJ1-4; D possibly corresponds to TRBD1 (5 bases). The CDR3 is 15 residues long. From germline, CDR1 is LNHNV and CDR2 YYDKDF (reference sequence). Trimming left V 3 bases short and J 6 bases short, with 14 bases between. CDR3 residues: CATSRDKIMDEKLFF. The DNA for the CDR3 is TGTGCCACCAGCAGGGACAAGATTATGGATGAAAAACTGTTTTTT.

The chain carries TRBV15 and TRBJ2-7, with 13 nucleotides matching TRBD2. Germline assignment: CDR1 LNHNV and CDR2 YYDKDF (reference sequence). CDR3 size: 16 residues. The J segment lost 9 bases and the V segment lost 1 base, leaving 9 bases of the junction unmatched. CDR3 in DNA: TGTGCCACCAGCAGAGCGACTGGGACTAGCGGGACAGGGCAGTACTTC. Translated, it gives CATSRATGTSGTGQYF. The complete variable domain, with remaining parts taken from reference TRBV15 and TRBJ2-7, reads DAMVIQNPRYQVTQFGKPVTLSCSQTLNHNVMYWYQQKSSQAPKLLFHYYDKDFNNEADTPDNFQSRRPNTSFCFLDIRSPGLGDTAMYLCATSRATGTSGTGQYFGPGTRLTVT.

In nucleotides, the CDR3 is TGTGCCAGCAGTTATCCGGGACTAGCGGGAGTGAGCAGCACAGATACGCAGTATTTT. It encodes CASSYPGLAGVSSTDTQYF. The chain uses TRBV6-2 or TRBV6-3 and TRBJ2-3; TRBD2 agrees at 14 bases. From germline, CDR1 is MNHEY and CDR2 SVGEGT. The CDR3 sequence is 19 residues long. The J segment lost 0 bases and the V segment lost 3 bases, leaving 8 bases of the junction unmatched.

V is TRBV7-2 and J is TRBJ2-3; TRBD2 aligns across 7 bases. The CDR3 extends over 19 amino acids. With V trimmed by 2 bases and J by 1 base, 15 bases remained unmatched. CDR1 is SGHTA and CDR2 is FQGNSA in the germline V gene. The CDR3 DNA sequence: TGTGCCAGCAGCTTACCCTTGGGGGAGGGCAATCTCCGCACAGATACGCAGTATTTT. Protein product: CASSLPLGEGNLRTDTQYF.

The table lists this clone with a count of one. The V call is TRBV7-6, the J call TRBJ2-5; D perhaps matches TRBD2 (6 bases). The germline V gene encodes CDR1 SGHVS and CDR2 FNYEAQ. The CDR3 is 11 amino acids. Trimming took 8 bases from V and 5 from J, leaving 9 bases between them. DNA of the CDR3: TGTGCCAGCGCGGGGCAGGAGACCCAGTACTTC. This translates into CASAGQETQYF.

This chain joins TRBV5-1 and TRBJ2-2, with TRBD2 matching over 9 bases. The V gene end was trimmed by 3 bases and the J gene end by 3 bases; junction bases not matched to a gene: 6. The CDR3 length is 16 residues. The germline CDR1 and CDR2 sequences are SGHRS and YFSETQ. CDR3 sequence (DNA): TGCGCCAGCAGCTGGATAGCGGGAGCGGACACCGGGGAGCTGTTTTTT. As protein: CASSWIAGADTGELFF.